This entry concerns a single TCR beta chain. Its antigen remains unknown. The data stem from a study of graft-versus-host responses after intestinal transplantation. Assay used: immunoSEQ multiplex PCR; TCRdb lists only in-frame clones, some missing. Of about 92,000 clones detected, 80% to 85% appear once; the ten largest clones hold approximately 18%. V lost 1 base to trimming and J lost 0 bases, with 15 bases between them. In germline, CDR1 is ENHRY, CDR2 SYGVKD. The CDR3 loop spans 17 amino acids. V is TRBV10-3 and J is TRBJ1-1; no definite D call. Material: unstimulated CD8+ T cells sorted from spleen or lymph node cells, obtained before intestinal transplant. The receptor's source is a human donor who received an intestinal transplant. The DNA of the CDR3 is TGTGCCATCAGTGAGTACGGATATTGGAGCATGAACACTGAAGCTTTCTTT. Encoded protein: CAISEYGYWSMNTEAFF.